These 32 T cell receptor beta chains were all obtained from the same sample, sequenced in a study of OX40 agonist ivuxolimab in advanced cancers. Produced via immunoSEQ multiplex PCR; TCRdb's table is partial and in-frame only. In the table there are approximately 70,000 clones, 82% of which are singletons. The material was CD4+ or CD8+ T cells sorted from blood, obtained in a trial of the OX40 agonist ivuxolimab. These receptors all come from an adult with an advanced solid tumor such as melanoma, head and neck, liver or kidney cancer.

The chain has TRBV11-2 and TRBJ1-2, with TRBD1 matching 7 bases. Germline loops: CDR1 SGHAT, CDR2 FQNNGV. This CDR3 spans 14 amino acids. With V trimmed by 1 base and J by 7 bases, 6 bases remained unmatched. CDR3 sequence reads: CASSLVAGGAGYTF. The CDR3, as DNA: TGTGCCAGCAGCTTAGTAGCAGGGGGGGCTGGCTACACCTTC.

V gene TRBV30 combines with J gene TRBJ1-3; 10 bases match TRBD1. Germline trimming cut 7 bases from V and 5 bases from J; bases unmatched to any gene: 5. In germline, CDR1 is GTSNPN, CDR2 SVGIG (reference sequence). The CDR3 is 13 residues long. Here the CDR3 reads CASSGQGRNTIYF. The DNA of the CDR3 is TGTGCCTCTTCGGGACAGGGGAGAAACACCATATATTTT.

The chain carries TRBV30 and TRBJ1-5, with 8 bases matching TRBD1. The CDR3 totals 15 residues. Germline V gives CDR1 GTSNPN, CDR2 SVGIG (reference sequence). V gave up 0 bases and J gave up 6 bases; unmatched junction bases: 7. The CDR3 spells CAWSVPRGRIQPQHF. The DNA for the CDR3 is TGTGCCTGGAGTGTACCCAGGGGGCGGATTCAGCCCCAGCATTTT.

The CDR3 nucleotides are TGTGCCAGCTCATTGGACAGGTCGAATCAGCCCCAGCATTTT. Amino acids: CASSLDRSNQPQHF. The rearrangement uses TRBV18 and TRBJ1-5, with 7 bases matching TRBD1. Germline values: CDR1 KGHSH, CDR2 LQKENI. Germline trimming cut 5 bases from V and 4 bases from J; bases unmatched to any gene: 5. This CDR3 is built from 14 residues.

The chain employs TRBV5-5 and TRBJ2-4; no clear D gene. Germline lookup yields CDR1 SGHKS and CDR2 YYEKEE (reference sequence). The length of the CDR3 is 13 residues. V lost 2 bases, J lost 0 bases, and 3 bases lay in between. The DNA of the CDR3 is TGTGCCAGCAGCTTACTAGCCAAAAACATTCAGTACTTC. Translating it yields CASSLLAKNIQYF. Together with reference TRBV5-5 and TRBJ2-4, the CDR3 gives the full variable domain: DAGVTQSPTHLIKTRGQQVTLRCSPISGHKSVSWYQQVLGQGPQFIFQYYEKEERGRGNFPDRFSARQFPNYSSELNVNALLLGDSALYLCASSLLAKNIQYFGAGTRLSVL.

This clone is a singleton in its sample. V gene TRBV5-4 combines with J gene TRBJ2-1; possible D gene TRBD1, 5 bases. Germline V gene sequence: CDR1 SGHNT, CDR2 YYREEE (reference sequence). V gave up 4 bases and J gave up 0 bases, with 11 bases separating them. This CDR3 contains 15 residues. The CDR3, as DNA: TGTGCCAGCAGCCGCGACAGATCCTCCTACAATGAGCAGTTCTTC. This encodes CASSRDRSSYNEQFF.

The CDR3 nucleotides read TGCGCCAGCAGCTCCCGCCTAGCGTACCAAGAGACCCAGTACTTC. Translated: CASSSRLAYQETQYF. This sequence joins TRBV5-1 and TRBJ2-5; D is possibly TRBD2 (6 bases). Germline lookup yields CDR1 SGHRS and CDR2 YFSETQ. V gave up 3 bases and J gave up 0 bases, with 12 bases separating them. The CDR3 is 15 residues long.

The chain links TRBV27 to TRBJ2-7, with 12 positions matching TRBD2. CDR3 length: 15 amino acids. V lost 5 bases and J lost 7; bases outside the gene matches: 9. Per germline, CDR1 MNHEY and CDR2 SMNVEV (reference sequence). CDR3 nucleotide sequence: TGTGCCAGCAGTCCCACTAGCGGGGGGCTTGGGGAGCAGTACGTC. This encodes CASSPTSGGLGEQYV.

This clone was observed a handful of times. The chain carries TRBV9 and TRBJ1-1; no firm D call. Trimming took 4 bases from V and 4 from J, leaving 8 bases between them. This CDR3 is built from 12 residues. Per the germline V gene, CDR1 is SGDLS and CDR2 is YYNGEE. CDR3: CASSRGFTEAFF. The CDR3 coding sequence is TGTGCCAGCAGCCGCGGATTCACTGAAGCTTTCTTT.

The rearrangement links TRBV27 to TRBJ2-5, with TRBD1 as a possible D gene (5 bases). The length of the CDR3 is 14 residues. Germline CDR1 MNHEY, CDR2 SMNVEV (reference sequence). Trimming took 6 bases from V and 4 from J, leaving 15 bases between them. Here the CDR3 reads CASSGQALGETQYF. The CDR3 region has the DNA TGTGCCAGCAGCGGACAAGCACTCGGAGAGACCCAGTACTTC.

The rearrangement uses TRBV7-2 and TRBJ2-5; 8 nucleotides line up with TRBD1. The CDR3 sequence is 15 residues long. Trimming cost V 1 base and J 4 bases; bases outside gene matches: 5. Germline lookup yields CDR1 SGHTA and CDR2 FQGNSA. CDR3 bases: TGTGCCAGCAGCTTAGATGGCAGGGGGCGAGAGACCCAGTACTTC. This codes for CASSLDGRGRETQYF. Full variable domain (outside the CDR3, taken from reference TRBV7-2 and TRBJ2-5): GAGVSQSPSNKVTEKGKDVELRCDPISGHTALYWYRQSLGQGLEFLIYFQGNSAPDKSGLPSDRFSAERTGGSVSTLTIQRTQQEDSAVYLCASSLDGRGRETQYFGPGTRLLVL.

The V gene is TRBV27, the J gene TRBJ2-1, with D maybe TRBD2 (6 bases). This CDR3 is built from 16 residues. Per germline, CDR1 MNHEY and CDR2 SMNVEV (reference sequence). V lost 1 base, J lost 3 bases, and 13 bases lay in between. For the CDR3, the DNA is TGTGCCAGCAGTTTATGGTGGAGGAGGGGCTACAATGAGCAGTTCTTC. It is translated as CASSLWWRRGYNEQFF.

This sequence joins TRBV18 and TRBJ2-2; D is unclear. There are 11 residues in the CDR3. Trimming stripped 3 bases from V and 5 bases from J, with 1 base between. CDR1 is KGHSH, CDR2 LQKENI, per germline. The CDR3, as DNA: TGTGCCAGCTCACCGACCGGGGAGCTGTTTTTT. Amino acids: CASSPTGELFF. Based on the CDR3 plus reference TRBV18 and TRBJ2-2, the full variable domain is NAGVMQNPRHLVRRRGQEARLRCSPMKGHSHVYWYRQLPEEGLKFMVYLQKENIIDESGMPKERFSAEFPKEGPSILRIQQVVRGDSAAYFCASSPTGELFFGEGSRLTVL.

Of note for this clone: An end of the junction does not agree with germline; a read error may underlie this. V usage is TRBV27 and J usage is TRBJ2-7, with a tentative D call TRBD1 (6 bases). Germline-derived CDR1 and CDR2 are MNHEY and SMNVEV (reference sequence). The CDR3 has 15 residues. The CDR3 coding sequence is TGTGCCAGCAGTGAACATCGGACAGCTCTCGACGAGCAGTGCTTC. Its translation: CASSEHRTALDEQCF.

The V call is TRBV30, the J call TRBJ1-2; D gene uncertain. V dropped 5 bases and J dropped 7 bases, with 11 bases sitting between them. Per the germline V gene, CDR1 is GTSNPN and CDR2 is SVGIG (reference sequence). CDR3 length equals 11 residues. CDR3 nucleotides: TGTGCCTGGGGTAGGACTCTTGGCTACACCTTC. The encoded protein is CAWGRTLGYTF.

This clone showed up just once. V and J are TRBV19 and TRBJ2-1; D not resolved. The CDR3 extends over 13 amino acids. CDR1 is LNHDA, CDR2 SQIVND, per germline (reference sequence). V lost 5 bases, J lost 3 bases, and 8 bases lay in between. This CDR3 reads CASSPRYYNEQFF. The CDR3 DNA follows: TGTGCCAGTAGTCCCCGGTACTACAATGAGCAGTTCTTC. Drawing the rest from reference TRBV19 and TRBJ2-1, the complete variable domain is DGGITQSPKYLFRKEGQNVTLSCEQNLNHDAMYWYRQDPGQGLRLIYYSQIVNDFQKGDIAEGYSVSREKKESFPLTVTSAQKNPTAFYLCASSPRYYNEQFFGPGTRLTVL.

This chain joins TRBV5-1 and TRBJ2-7, with a possible D match to TRBD2 (8 bases). Germline V lookup: CDR1 SGHRS, CDR2 YFSETQ. The V end was cut by 4 bases, the J end by 4 bases, with 30 bases between. The CDR3 length is 19 residues. CDR3 loop: CASSLRGPEGAGGFYEQYF. The CDR3 coding sequence is TGCGCCAGCAGCCTCCGAGGCCCCGAGGGGGCGGGAGGTTTTTACGAGCAGTACTTC. The variable domain in full, with the rest retrieved from reference TRBV5-1 and TRBJ2-7, is KAGVTQTPRYLIKTRGQQVTLSCSPISGHRSVSWYQQTPGQGLQFLFEYFSETQRNKGNFPGRFSGRQFSNSRSEMNVSTLELGDSALYLCASSLRGPEGAGGFYEQYFGPGTRLTVT.

This clone was found once. The CDR3 is CASSQDRTGKETQYF. The CDR3 nucleotides read TGCGCCAGCAGCCAAGATCGGACAGGGAAAGAGACCCAGTACTTC. The rearrangement uses TRBV4-1 and TRBJ2-5; 8 positions match TRBD1. This CDR3 comprises 15 residues. Per germline, CDR1 MGHRA and CDR2 YSYEKL. With V trimmed by 0 bases and J by 3 bases, 3 bases remained unmatched.

V and J are TRBV30 and TRBJ1-4; maybe TRBD1 (5 bases). The V gene lost 3 bases and the J gene lost 7 bases, with 15 bases spanning the gap. Germline V lookup: CDR1 GTSNPN, CDR2 SVGIG (reference sequence). CDR3 length: 14 amino acids. Here the CDR3 reads CAWSGQGRGEKLFF. In nucleotides, the CDR3 is TGTGCCTGGAGCGGTCAGGGTCGCGGTGAAAAACTGTTTTTT. The whole variable domain, remainder taken from reference TRBV30 and TRBJ1-4, is SQTIHQWPATLVQPVGSPLSLECTVEGTSNPNLYWYRQAAGRGLQLLFYSVGIGQISSEVPQNLSASRPQDRQFILSSKKLLLSDSGFYLCAWSGQGRGEKLFFGSGTQLSVL.

The rearrangement uses TRBV7-2 and TRBJ2-1; 9 nucleotides agree with TRBD2. In germline, CDR1 is SGHTA, CDR2 FQGNSA. This CDR3 contains 15 residues. Unmatched junction bases numbered 9, after V lost 6 bases and J lost 6 bases. This chain's CDR3 is CASRAPGLASNEQFF. The CDR3 DNA reads TGTGCCAGCAGGGCACCGGGACTAGCCAGCAATGAGCAGTTCTTC.

This rearrangement joins TRBV2 to TRBJ2-5, with 15 bases aligning to TRBD2. Looked up from germline, CDR1 is SNHLY and CDR2 is FYNNEI. This CDR3 is 15 amino acids long. Trimming cost V 6 bases and J 2 bases; bases outside gene matches: 1. CDR3 bases: TGTGCCAGCAGAGGACTAGCGGGAGGGCAAGAGACCCAGTACTTC. It translates to CASRGLAGGQETQYF. The full variable domain, its missing parts supplied by reference TRBV2 and TRBJ2-5, is EPEVTQTPSHQVTQMGQEVILRCVPISNHLYFYWYRQILGQKVEFLVSFYNNEISEKSEIFDDQFSVERPDGSNFTLKIRSTKLEDSAMYFCASRGLAGGQETQYFGPGTRLLVL.

The gene calls are TRBV28 and TRBJ1-4, with 7 bases fitting TRBD1. Germline CDR1 is MDHEN and CDR2 is SYDVKM. The CDR3 has 17 residues. V lost 4 bases and J lost 2; bases outside the gene matches: 10. CDR3 residues: CASSSGQQTVTNEKLFF. The CDR3, as DNA: TGTGCCAGCAGTTCGGGACAGCAGACAGTTACTAATGAAAAACTGTTTTTT.

The chain joins TRBV29-1 to TRBJ2-3, with D perhaps TRBD2 (6 bases). CDR3 length: 14 amino acids. Germline V CDR1 and CDR2: SQVTM, ANQGSEA. The V gene lost 5 bases and the J gene lost 2 bases, with 14 bases spanning the gap. As DNA, the CDR3 is TGCAGCGTTACGACTAGTACGATCACAGATACGCAGTATTTT. It translates to CSVTTSTITDTQYF.

The V call is TRBV27, the J call TRBJ1-1; possibly TRBD1 for D (6 bases). Trimming removed 5 bases from V and 5 bases from J, with 15 bases in between. From germline, CDR1 is MNHEY and CDR2 SMNVEV (reference sequence). The CDR3 contains 14 residues. The CDR3 is CASSPDRTVTEAFF. The CDR3 DNA is TGTGCCAGCAGTCCCGACCGGACAGTAACTGAAGCTTTCTTT.

V gene TRBV2 combines with J gene TRBJ1-4; 8 nucleotides match TRBD1. Trimming at V came to 6 bases and at J to 6 bases, leaving 6 bases not matched to a gene. CDR1 is SNHLY and CDR2 is FYNNEI in the germline V gene. CDR3 size: 14 residues. The DNA of the CDR3 is TGTGCCAGCAGCGTTGACAGGGGAGATGAAAAACTGTTTTTT. Amino acids: CASSVDRGDEKLFF.

This clone showed up just once. The genes are TRBV7-2 and TRBJ1-1, with D possibly matching TRBD1 (5 bases). Germline V gives CDR1 SGHTA, CDR2 FQGNSA. The CDR3 has 15 amino acids. V dropped 1 base and J dropped 4 bases, with 13 bases sitting between them. The CDR3 protein is CASSLDRIRGTEAFF. The CDR3 DNA follows: TGTGCCAGCAGCTTAGATAGGATTAGGGGCACTGAAGCTTTCTTT. Based on the CDR3 plus reference TRBV7-2 and TRBJ1-1, the full variable domain is GAGVSQSPSNKVTEKGKDVELRCDPISGHTALYWYRQSLGQGLEFLIYFQGNSAPDKSGLPSDRFSAERTGGSVSTLTIQRTQQEDSAVYLCASSLDRIRGTEAFFGQGTRLTVV.

The chain uses TRBV6-5 and TRBJ1-6, with D tentatively TRBD1 (5 bases). Germline CDR1 is MNHEY and CDR2 is SVGAGI. The CDR3 totals 11 residues. V was clipped by 8 bases and J by 9 bases, with 8 bases between them. The CDR3 sequence: CASGGSSPLHF. In DNA form, the CDR3 reads TGTGCCAGCGGGGGTTCTTCACCCCTCCACTTT.

This clone appeared once. This chain uses TRBV4-3 with TRBJ2-1; 9 bases are shared with TRBD2. V was clipped by 6 bases and J by 6 bases; unmatched bases: 12. The CDR3 sequence is 16 residues long. From germline, CDR1 is LGHNA and CDR2 YSLEER. CDR3 in amino acids: CASRTVGREGINEQFF. CDR3 DNA sequence: TGCGCCAGCAGGACGGTGGGGCGGGAGGGTATCAATGAGCAGTTCTTC.

V usage is TRBV29-1 and J usage is TRBJ1-4; D may be TRBD1 (6 bases). Trimming cost V 5 bases and J 8 bases, with 9 bases left between them. Germline V CDR1 and CDR2: SQVTM, ANQGSEA. This CDR3 region has 11 residues. The CDR3 nucleotides are TGCAGCGTTAAAACAGGGGAAAAACTGTTTTTT. Its protein product is CSVKTGEKLFF.

This chain links TRBV5-6 with TRBJ2-3; a possible D gene is TRBD2 (5 bases). The V gene's germline CDR1 is SGHDT and CDR2 YYEEEE. With 4 bases removed from V and 1 base from J, the gap between germline ends came to 13 bases. There are 15 residues in the CDR3. As DNA, the CDR3 is TGTGCCAGCAGCCAACTAGAGCGAGGCACAGATACGCAGTATTTT. Translated: CASSQLERGTDTQYF.

The chain joins TRBV5-1 to TRBJ2-3; 12 nucleotides match TRBD1. The J segment lost 7 bases and the V segment lost 0 bases, leaving 3 bases of the junction unmatched. This CDR3 is 15 amino acids long. Germline loops: CDR1 SGHRS, CDR2 YFSETQ. The CDR3 coding sequence is TGCGCCAGCAGCTTGGCCGGGACAGGGGGCAATACGCAGTATTTT. Translation gives CASSLAGTGGNTQYF.

The V and J genes are TRBV7-9 and TRBJ2-1; possible D gene TRBD2, 6 bases. V lost 5 bases and J lost 3, with 8 bases in between. Looked up from germline, CDR1 is SEHNR and CDR2 is FQNEAQ (reference sequence). This CDR3 is 13 amino acids long. The CDR3 loop reads CASSASVYNEQFF. The CDR3 nucleotides are TGTGCCAGCAGCGCTAGCGTCTACAATGAGCAGTTCTTC. Variable domain in full (rest from reference TRBV7-9 and TRBJ2-1): DTGVSQNPRHKITKRGQNVTFRCDPISEHNRLYWYRQTLGQGPEFLTYFQNEAQLEKSRLLSDRFSAERPKGSFSTLEIQRTEQGDSAMYLCASSASVYNEQFFGPGTRLTVL.